The 8 T cell receptor beta chains below come from one sample, sequenced in a study of T cells in Graves' hyperthyroidism and ophthalmopathy. TCR beta CDR3 regions were amplified from RNA transcripts. With the HTBI primer set, the TCR CDR3 went through a first round of RT-PCR. Each CDR3 protein is one row after TCRdb ran MiXCR on the multiplex PCR reads. The sample lists approximately 500,000 distinct CDR3 sequences; about 43% were seen once. Sequencing was carried out using peripheral blood or thyroid tissue (not recorded which). All receptors come from a woman between 18 and 30 years old with Graves' hyperthyroidism.

The gene calls are TRBV2 and TRBJ1-1; D remains unclear. The CDR3 is 11 amino acids. Germline lookup yields CDR1 SNHLY and CDR2 FYNNEI. In nucleotides, the CDR3 is TGTGCTACTAGCAGTGCCACTGAAGCTTTCTTT. Its protein product is CATSSATEAFF.

Points on this clonotype: This could be a read error, since a much larger clone is one nucleotide away. This chain joins TRBV27 and TRBJ1-2; weak D call: TRBD1 (6 bases). The V end lost 4 bases, the J end lost 3 bases, and 12 bases lay between the germline ends. CDR3 size: 14 residues. Germline assignment: CDR1 MNHEY and CDR2 SMNVEV (reference sequence). The CDR3 DNA reads TGTGCCAGCAGTTGGGCAGGGGAGCACTATGGCTACACCTTC. As protein: CASSWAGEHYGYTF.

For this clonotype: One end of the junction does not line up with germline, which may come from a read error. The chain uses TRBV7-6 and TRBJ2-5; 9 bases align to TRBD1. The CDR3 runs 15 residues. CDR1 SGHVS and CDR2 FNYEAQ come from the germline V gene. The DNA for the CDR3 is TGCGCCAGCAGCCAGAGGACAGGGGATAATCAGCCCCAGTACTTC. Its protein product is CASSQRTGDNQPQYF.

This clonotype was observed many times. The CDR3 sequence: CSVGLNRDRVNTEAFF. The CDR3 coding sequence is TGCAGCGTTGGGCTTAACCGGGACAGGGTGAACACTGAAGCTTTCTTT. V and J are TRBV29-1 and TRBJ1-1; 9 nucleotides match TRBD1. V trimming: 4 bases; J trimming: 0 bases; junction bases outside the gene matches: 9. Germline CDR1 SQVTM, CDR2 ANQGSEA. The CDR3 has 16 amino acids.

The table lists this clonotype with many counts. V usage is TRBV12-3 or TRBV12-4 and J usage is TRBJ2-7, with 7 bases lining up with TRBD1. The CDR3 loop spans 13 amino acids. Losses at the gene ends were 6 bases for V and 2 bases for J; bases not matched to a gene: 4. CDR3 in DNA: TGTGCCAGCAGAGGGACAGACCCCTACGAGCAGTACTTC. Its translation: CASRGTDPYEQYF.

At least ten counts were recorded for this clonotype. The rearrangement links TRBV20-1 to TRBJ1-2; 11 positions match TRBD1. CDR1 and CDR2 from the germline V gene are DFQATT and SNEGSKA (reference sequence). The V gene end was trimmed by 8 bases and the J gene end by 1 base; junction bases not matched to a gene: 15. The CDR3 loop spans 17 amino acids. CDR3 DNA sequence: TGCAGTCCTCTCATTGGACAGGGGGCCGGAATTAACTATGGCTACACCTTC. The encoded protein is CSPLIGQGAGINYGYTF.

This clonotype was found many times. This rearrangement joins TRBV7-9 to TRBJ2-4, with D tentatively TRBD1 (5 bases). The CDR3 totals 13 residues. V lost 5 bases to trimming and J lost 11 bases, with 16 bases between them. Germline loops: CDR1 SEHNR, CDR2 FQNEAQ (reference sequence). CDR3 in DNA: TGTGCCAGCAGCCGCGACAGAGGTATGCTTCAGTACTTC. Protein product: CASSRDRGMLQYF.

This clonotype was picked up many times. CDR3 sequence reads: CASTSLGQGYEQYF. CDR3 DNA: TGTGCCAGCACTTCCTTGGGACAGGGGTACGAGCAGTACTTC. The chain combines TRBV5-8 with TRBJ2-7, with 10 bases that match TRBD1. CDR3 length: 14 amino acids. J lost 4 bases, V lost 6 bases, and 7 bases had no gene match. Germline values: CDR1 SGHTS, CDR2 YDEGEE.